What follows are 7 T cell receptor beta chains derived from one specimen sequenced in a study of control samples from healthy donors and cancer patients. The data were produced by immunoSEQ multiplex PCR, yet TCRdb's version contains in-frame clones alone and is incomplete. The data show over 50,000 clones, 75% to 90% seen once. Source material: blood. These receptors were taken from a man in his 70s in good health.

This chain joins TRBV2 and TRBJ2-3, with 9 bases that match TRBD2. Germline values: CDR1 SNHLY, CDR2 FYNNEI. Trimming removed 4 bases from V and 2 bases from J; junction bases left unmatched: 4. This CDR3 comprises 15 residues. The CDR3 sequence is CASSVSGGSTDTQYF. As DNA, the CDR3 is TGTGCCAGCAGTGTTAGCGGGGGTTCCACAGATACGCAGTATTTT.

V usage is TRBV5-4 and J usage is TRBJ1-2; D is perhaps TRBD1 (6 bases). The germline gives CDR1 SGHNT, CDR2 YYREEE (reference sequence). Trimming took 4 bases from V and 0 from J, leaving 10 bases between them. The CDR3 is made up of 14 amino acids. CDR3 in amino acids: CASSPGQSNYGYTF. For the CDR3, the DNA is TGTGCCAGCAGCCCAGGACAGTCTAACTATGGCTACACCTTC.

The chain carries TRBV4-2 and TRBJ1-5; D is unclear. V was clipped by 0 bases and J by 0 bases, with 0 bases between them. Germline V gene sequence: CDR1 LGHNA, CDR2 YNFKEQ. The CDR3 has 13 amino acids. This chain's CDR3 is CASSQDSNQPQHF. The CDR3 DNA reads as TGTGCCAGCAGCCAAGATAGCAATCAGCCCCAGCATTTT.

The gene calls are TRBV5-1 and TRBJ2-5, with 8 bases that match TRBD1. V shed 5 bases and J 4 bases; nucleotides not matched to a gene: 13. This CDR3 is built from 16 residues. CDR1 and CDR2 from the germline V gene are SGHRS and YFSETQ. The CDR3 DNA sequence: TGCGCCAGCAGTCAACAGGGGGTTGGATCGGGAGAGACCCAGTACTTC. It codes for CASSQQGVGSGETQYF.

The chain has TRBV19 and TRBJ1-5; TRBD1 agrees at 9 bases. CDR3 length equals 14 residues. The junction had 7 bases not matched to a gene; V was cut back by 6 bases and J by 7 bases. Germline CDR1 reads LNHDA; CDR2 reads SQIVND (reference sequence). The CDR3 loop is CASRVDRGGQPQHF. The CDR3 nucleotides are TGTGCCAGTAGGGTGGACAGGGGAGGACAGCCCCAGCATTTT.

The chain links TRBV5-1 to TRBJ1-2, with D possibly TRBD1 on 6 matching bases. The CDR3 contains 16 residues. Germline V gene lookup returns CDR1 SGHRS and CDR2 YFSETQ. V dropped 0 bases and J dropped 1 base, with 13 bases sitting between them. The CDR3 sequence is CASSLAGQILNYGYTF. The CDR3 DNA is TGCGCCAGCAGCTTGGCTGGACAGATTCTTAACTATGGCTACACCTTC.

The J gene is TRBJ1-3, the V gene TRBV27; TRBD1 agrees at 8 bases. Germline assignment: CDR1 MNHEY and CDR2 SMNVEV (reference sequence). The V and J ends lost 4 bases and 0 bases, in that order; junction bases with no gene match: 2. The CDR3 is 15 residues long. The CDR3 DNA reads TGTGCCAGCAGTTATACAGGGGGCTCTGGAAACACCATATATTTT. Residues: CASSYTGGSGNTIYF.